One and the same sample provided the 19 T cell receptor beta chains below, sequenced in a study of T-cell memory formation after mild COVID-19. Using its own MiXCR run on the 5' RACE reads, TCRdb lists one record per CDR3 protein. The top ten clones hold about 2% of a sample with 130,000 to 150,000 distinct CDR3 sequences, over 15% of them seen once. Source material: PBMCs or a T cell subset sorted from them (not recorded which). The receptors come from an adult woman who had mild COVID-19 (a few samples of this study predate the infection). Cell type and time point are not known.

In DNA, the CDR3 is TGTGCCAGCAGCGCAGGGACAGGGTTCACCTACGAGCAGTACTTC. This encodes CASSAGTGFTYEQYF. V is TRBV9 and J is TRBJ2-7; 9 bases are shared with TRBD1. Trimming cost V 3 bases and J 2 bases; bases outside gene matches: 6. The CDR3 extends over 15 amino acids. Per the germline V gene, CDR1 is SGDLS and CDR2 is YYNGEE.

This clonotype was picked up a small number of times. V and J are TRBV7-3 and TRBJ1-6; a possible D gene is TRBD1 (6 bases). The CDR3 covers 15 residues. V was clipped by 0 bases and J by 9 bases, with 12 bases between them. Germline V gene data show CDR1 as SGHTA and CDR2 as FQGTGA. CDR3 amino acids: CASSLTGGAGSPLHF. CDR3 nucleotides: TGTGCCAGCAGCTTAACGGGGGGGGCTGGTTCACCCCTCCACTTT.

The V and J genes are TRBV7-2 and TRBJ2-7; weak D call: TRBD1 (5 bases). CDR1 and CDR2 (germline): SGHTA, FQGNSA. Trimming took 3 bases from V and 2 from J, leaving 11 bases between them. The CDR3 length is 14 residues. This chain's CDR3 is CASSLSTVTYEQYF. The CDR3 DNA reads TGTGCCAGCAGCTTGTCGACAGTCACCTACGAGCAGTACTTC.

V gene TRBV5-1 combines with J gene TRBJ1-2; TRBD1 aligns across 7 bases. Germline values: CDR1 SGHRS, CDR2 YFSETQ. The CDR3 is 13 amino acids. The V and J ends lost 0 bases and 4 bases, in that order; junction bases with no gene match: 0. The CDR3, as DNA: TGCGCCAGCAGCTTGGGGACAGGCTATGGCTACACCTTC. Amino acid sequence: CASSLGTGYGYTF.

The chain carries TRBV2 and TRBJ1-6; a possible D gene is TRBD1 (5 bases). The CDR3 is 14 residues long. CDR1 SNHLY and CDR2 FYNNEI come from the germline V gene. V lost 4 bases to trimming and J lost 9 bases, with 13 bases between them. CDR3 sequence: CASSGGEGSSPLHF. The CDR3, as DNA: TGTGCCAGCAGTGGAGGCGAGGGGAGTTCACCCCTCCACTTT.

This sequence joins TRBV6-5 and TRBJ2-5, with 8 bases aligning to TRBD2. The CDR3 spans 14 residues. After removal of 6 bases from V and 0 bases from J, the junction contained 3 bases not matched to a gene. CDR1 is MNHEY, CDR2 SVGAGI, per germline. CDR3 loop: CASRPGGNQETQYF. CDR3 nucleotides: TGTGCCAGCAGACCGGGGGGGAACCAAGAGACCCAGTACTTC.

As DNA, the CDR3 is TGTGCCAGCAGCCGGACAGGGGTATTGCAGTTCTTC. This gives the protein CASSRTGVLQFF. V is TRBV12-3 or TRBV12-4 and J is TRBJ2-1, with 9 bases that match TRBD1. V lost 6 bases, J lost 12 bases, and 6 bases stayed unmatched. The CDR3 covers 12 residues.

The chain recombines TRBV6-6 with TRBJ2-1; no clear D. Trimming took 8 bases from V and 0 from J, leaving 11 bases between them. This CDR3 region has 14 residues. Germline assignment: CDR1 MNHNY and CDR2 SVGAGI (reference sequence). The CDR3, as DNA: TGTGCCAGCCTTCTCCAGAGCTCCTACAATGAGCAGTTCTTC. Its translation is CASLLQSSYNEQFF.

This clonotype was detected many times. V and J are TRBV20-1 and TRBJ1-1; D is ambiguous. Germline CDR1 and CDR2: DFQATT and SNEGSKA (reference sequence). The V and J ends lost 2 bases and 5 bases respectively, with 18 bases between them. CDR3 size: 15 residues. DNA for the CDR3: TGCAGTGCTAGAAGGCGCGCACCGCGGGCAACTGAAGCTTTCTTT. Protein: CSARRRAPRATEAFF.

This clonotype was detected a few times. The chain couples TRBV24-1 to TRBJ1-2, with 8 bases that match TRBD1. This CDR3 contains 14 residues. Germline V lookup: CDR1 KGHDR, CDR2 SFDVKD. V shed 2 bases and J 6 bases; nucleotides not matched to a gene: 4. The CDR3, as DNA: TGTGCCACCAGTGATTCCAGGGGGCGGAATGGCTACACCTTC. Protein product: CATSDSRGRNGYTF.

This chain joins TRBV30 and TRBJ1-2; D possibly corresponds to TRBD1 (5 bases). Deletions cut 0 bases from V and 4 bases from J, with 15 bases between. Germline V CDR1 and CDR2: GTSNPN, SVGIG (reference sequence). The CDR3 has 15 amino acids. The CDR3 reads CAWSVPSRGVYGYTF. In DNA form, the CDR3 reads TGTGCCTGGAGTGTACCCTCAAGGGGAGTCTATGGCTACACCTTC.

This chain uses TRBV7-2 with TRBJ2-1; D not resolved. The CDR3 loop spans 12 amino acids. Germline V CDR1 and CDR2: SGHTA, FQGNSA. Trimming removed 5 bases at V and 13 bases at J, with 15 bases between. This CDR3 reads CASSASALQQFF. CDR3 coding DNA: TGTGCCAGCAGCGCATCCGCTTTACAACAGTTCTTC.

The V and J genes are TRBV6-5 and TRBJ2-3; 9 bases match TRBD1. The length of the CDR3 is 16 residues. The V gene's germline CDR1 is MNHEY and CDR2 SVGAGI. V lost 0 bases to trimming and J lost 4 bases; unmatched junction nucleotides: 5. The CDR3 spells CASSYSTGGAADTQYF. CDR3 nucleotide sequence: TGTGCCAGCAGTTACTCTACAGGGGGCGCGGCAGATACGCAGTATTTT.

The CDR3 bases are TGTGCCAGCAGCTCTGCCGGGACTAACGTCCATGAGCAGTTCTTC. It translates to CASSSAGTNVHEQFF. The chain is built from TRBV7-2 and TRBJ2-1, with TRBD2 matching over 7 bases. The length of the CDR3 is 15 residues. Germline V gives CDR1 SGHTA, CDR2 FQGNSA. V lost 4 bases to trimming and J lost 8 bases; unmatched junction nucleotides: 11.

The chain carries TRBV5-1 and TRBJ2-5; 8 bases line up with TRBD2. This CDR3 is 15 amino acids long. With V trimmed by 6 bases and J by 4 bases, 11 bases remained unmatched. Germline CDR1 and CDR2: SGHRS and YFSETQ. The DNA of the CDR3 is TGCGCCAGCAATGAGCGGGGGAGCGCGGGAGAGACCCAGTACTTC. Its protein is CASNERGSAGETQYF.

The gene calls are TRBV5-1 and TRBJ1-2; TRBD1 is a possible D gene (6 bases). The germline V gene encodes CDR1 SGHRS and CDR2 YFSETQ. The CDR3 is 14 amino acids. V was shortened by 4 bases and J by 8 bases, with 18 bases between the two germline ends. The CDR3 sequence: CASSPERQAGGYTF. CDR3 nucleotide sequence: TGCGCCAGCAGCCCCGAGAGACAGGCCGGGGGCTACACCTTC.

A few counts support this clonotype. The genes are TRBV6-5 and TRBJ2-7, with a tentative D call TRBD2 (5 bases). The germline CDR1 and CDR2 sequences are MNHEY and SVGAGI. The CDR3 loop spans 14 amino acids. V lost 2 bases to trimming and J lost 1 base, with 9 bases between them. The CDR3 DNA reads as TGTGCCAGCAGTTACGCAAGCGGTTCCTACGAGCAGTACTTC. Translating it yields CASSYASGSYEQYF.

The chain recombines TRBV7-2 with TRBJ2-1, with D maybe TRBD2 (7 bases). Germline V gives CDR1 SGHTA, CDR2 FQGNSA. CDR3 length: 15 amino acids. The V end was cut by 5 bases, the J end by 9 bases, with 20 bases between. DNA for the CDR3: TGTGCCAGCAGCCTGGGACTACTAGCCAGGGGTGAGCAGTTCTTC. It translates to CASSLGLLARGEQFF.

The chain has TRBV5-1 and TRBJ1-6, with D possibly TRBD1 on 5 matching bases. The CDR3 sequence is 15 residues long. CDR1 SGHRS and CDR2 YFSETQ come from the germline V gene. V lost 0 bases to trimming and J lost 6 bases, with 10 bases between them. In DNA form, the CDR3 reads TGCGCCAGCAGCTTGGACGGGGCATCTAATTCACCCCTCCACTTT. It encodes CASSLDGASNSPLHF. The full variable domain, with the rest looked up from reference TRBV5-1 and TRBJ1-6, is KAGVTQTPRYLIKTRGQQVTLSCSPISGHRSVSWYQQTPGQGLQFLFEYFSETQRNKGNFPGRFSGRQFSNSRSEMNVSTLELGDSALYLCASSLDGASNSPLHFGNGTRLTVT.